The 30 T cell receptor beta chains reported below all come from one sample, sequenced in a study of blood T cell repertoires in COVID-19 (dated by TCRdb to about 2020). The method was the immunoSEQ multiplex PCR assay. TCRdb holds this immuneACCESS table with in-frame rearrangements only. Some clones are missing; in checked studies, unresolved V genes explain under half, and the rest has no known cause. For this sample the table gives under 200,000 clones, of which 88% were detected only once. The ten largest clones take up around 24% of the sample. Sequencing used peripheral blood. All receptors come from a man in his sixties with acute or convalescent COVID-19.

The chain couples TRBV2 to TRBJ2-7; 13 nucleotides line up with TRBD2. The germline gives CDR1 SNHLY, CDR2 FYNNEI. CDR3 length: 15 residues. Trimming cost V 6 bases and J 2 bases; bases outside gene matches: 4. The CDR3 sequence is CASRPGLAGAYEQYF. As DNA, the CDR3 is TGTGCCAGCAGACCCGGACTAGCGGGAGCCTACGAGCAGTACTTC.

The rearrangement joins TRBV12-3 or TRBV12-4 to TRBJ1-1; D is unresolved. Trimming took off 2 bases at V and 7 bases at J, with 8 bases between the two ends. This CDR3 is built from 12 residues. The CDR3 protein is CASSLWRDEAFF. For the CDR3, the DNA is TGTGCCAGCAGTTTATGGCGGGATGAAGCTTTCTTT.

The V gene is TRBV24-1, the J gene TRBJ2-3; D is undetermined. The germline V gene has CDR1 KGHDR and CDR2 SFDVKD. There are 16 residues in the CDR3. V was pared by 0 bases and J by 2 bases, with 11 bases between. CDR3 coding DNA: TGTGCCACCAGTGATTTGAACTTAAAGAACACAGATACGCAGTATTTT. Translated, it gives CATSDLNLKNTDTQYF.

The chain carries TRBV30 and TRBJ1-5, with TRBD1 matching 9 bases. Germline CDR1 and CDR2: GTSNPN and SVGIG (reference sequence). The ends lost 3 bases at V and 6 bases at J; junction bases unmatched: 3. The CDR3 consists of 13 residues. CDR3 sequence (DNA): TGTGCCTGGAGGGGACAGGGTGGTCAGCCCCAGCATTTT. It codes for CAWRGQGGQPQHF.

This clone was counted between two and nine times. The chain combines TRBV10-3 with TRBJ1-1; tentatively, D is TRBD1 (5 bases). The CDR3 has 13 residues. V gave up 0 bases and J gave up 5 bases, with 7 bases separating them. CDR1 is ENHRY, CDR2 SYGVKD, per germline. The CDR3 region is CAISESRGTEAFF. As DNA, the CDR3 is TGTGCCATCAGTGAGTCAAGGGGAACTGAAGCTTTCTTT.

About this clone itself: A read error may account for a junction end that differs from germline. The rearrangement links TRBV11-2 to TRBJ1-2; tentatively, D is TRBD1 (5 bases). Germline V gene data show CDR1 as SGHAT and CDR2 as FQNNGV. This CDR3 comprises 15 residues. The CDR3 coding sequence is TGTGCCAGCACCTTAGGGGCAGCACTTAACTATGGCTACACCTTC. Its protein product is CASTLGAALNYGYTF. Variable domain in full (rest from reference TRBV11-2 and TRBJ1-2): EAGVAQSPRYKIIEKRQSVAFWCNPISGHATLYWYQQILGQGPKLLIQFQNNGVVDDSQLPKDRFSAERLKGVDSTLKIQPAKLEDSAVYLCASTLGAALNYGYTFGSGTRLTVV.

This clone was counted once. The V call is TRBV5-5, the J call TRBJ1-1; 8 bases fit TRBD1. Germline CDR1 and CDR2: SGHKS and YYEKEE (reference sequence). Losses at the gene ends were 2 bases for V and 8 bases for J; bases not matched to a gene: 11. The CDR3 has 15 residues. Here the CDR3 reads CASSFYRGSTEEAFF. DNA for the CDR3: TGTGCCAGCAGCTTCTACAGGGGGTCCACTGAAGAAGCTTTCTTT.

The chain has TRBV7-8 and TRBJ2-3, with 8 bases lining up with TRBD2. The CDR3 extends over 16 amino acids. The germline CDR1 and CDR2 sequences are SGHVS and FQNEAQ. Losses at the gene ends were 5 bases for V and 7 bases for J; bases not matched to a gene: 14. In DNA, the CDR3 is TGTGCCAGCAGCGGAACGGGACTAGGGGATTTCTATACGCAGTATTTT. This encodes CASSGTGLGDFYTQYF.

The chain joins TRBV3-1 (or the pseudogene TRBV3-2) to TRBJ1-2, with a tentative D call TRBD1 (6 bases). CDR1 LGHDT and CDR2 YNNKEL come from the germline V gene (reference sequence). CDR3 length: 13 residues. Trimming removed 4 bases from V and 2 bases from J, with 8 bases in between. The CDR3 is CASSPQGNYGYTF. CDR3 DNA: TGTGCCAGCAGCCCTCAGGGGAACTATGGCTACACCTTC.

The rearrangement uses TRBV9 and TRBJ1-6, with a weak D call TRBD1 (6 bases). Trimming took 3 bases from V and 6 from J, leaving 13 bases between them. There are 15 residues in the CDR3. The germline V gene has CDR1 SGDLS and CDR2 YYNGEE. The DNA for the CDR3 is TGTGCCAGCAGCGCTAGGGGGTATGGTAATTCACCCCTCCACTTT. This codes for CASSARGYGNSPLHF.

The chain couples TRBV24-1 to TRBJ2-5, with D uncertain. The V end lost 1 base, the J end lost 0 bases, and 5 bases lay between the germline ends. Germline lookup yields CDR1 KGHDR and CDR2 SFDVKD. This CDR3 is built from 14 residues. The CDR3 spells CATSDFADQETQYF. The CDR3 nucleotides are TGTGCCACCAGTGATTTTGCAGACCAAGAGACCCAGTACTTC.

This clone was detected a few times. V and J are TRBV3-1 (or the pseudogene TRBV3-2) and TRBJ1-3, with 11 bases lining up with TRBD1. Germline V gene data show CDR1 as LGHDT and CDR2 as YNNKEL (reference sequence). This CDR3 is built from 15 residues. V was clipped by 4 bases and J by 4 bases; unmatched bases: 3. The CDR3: CASSRDRGEGNTIYF. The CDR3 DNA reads TGTGCCAGCAGCCGGGACAGGGGGGAAGGAAACACCATATATTTT.

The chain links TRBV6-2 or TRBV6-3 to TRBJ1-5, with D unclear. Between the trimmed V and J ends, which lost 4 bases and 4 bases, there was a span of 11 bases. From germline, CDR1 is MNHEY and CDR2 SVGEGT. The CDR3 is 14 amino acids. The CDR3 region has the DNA TGTGCCAGCAGTTGGCGGACGGGGAATCAGCCCCAGCATTTT. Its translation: CASSWRTGNQPQHF.

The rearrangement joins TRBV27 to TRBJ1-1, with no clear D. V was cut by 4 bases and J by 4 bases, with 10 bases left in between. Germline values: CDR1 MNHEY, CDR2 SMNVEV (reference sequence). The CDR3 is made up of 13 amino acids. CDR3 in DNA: TGTGCCAGCAGTTCTCAAAGCGGCACTGAAGCTTTCTTT. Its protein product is CASSSQSGTEAFF.

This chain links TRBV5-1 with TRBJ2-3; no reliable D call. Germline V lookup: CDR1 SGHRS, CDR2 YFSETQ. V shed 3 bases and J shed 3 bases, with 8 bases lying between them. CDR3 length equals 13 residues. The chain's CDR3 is CASSSLQTDTQYF. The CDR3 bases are TGCGCCAGCAGCTCATTGCAGACAGATACGCAGTATTTT.

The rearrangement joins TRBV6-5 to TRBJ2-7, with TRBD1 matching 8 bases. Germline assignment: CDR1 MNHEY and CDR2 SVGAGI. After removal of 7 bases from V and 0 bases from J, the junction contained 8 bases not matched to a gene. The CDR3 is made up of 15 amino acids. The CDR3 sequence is CASTKGQVSSYEQYV. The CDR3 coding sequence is TGTGCCAGCACCAAGGGACAGGTGAGCTCCTACGAGCAGTACGTC.

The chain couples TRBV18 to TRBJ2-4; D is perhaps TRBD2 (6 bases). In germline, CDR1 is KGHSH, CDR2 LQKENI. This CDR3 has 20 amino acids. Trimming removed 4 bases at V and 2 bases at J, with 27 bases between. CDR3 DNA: TGTGCCAGCTCACGATTACATACCCGTACCCAGGAGGGGACCAAAAACATTCAGTACTTC. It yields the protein CASSRLHTRTQEGTKNIQYF.

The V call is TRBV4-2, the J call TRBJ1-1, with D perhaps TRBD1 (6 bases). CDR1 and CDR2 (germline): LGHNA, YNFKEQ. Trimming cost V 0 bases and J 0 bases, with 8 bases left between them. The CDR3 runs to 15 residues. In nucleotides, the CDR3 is TGTGCCAGCAGCCAAGAGACAGGTGTGAACACTGAAGCTTTCTTT. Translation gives CASSQETGVNTEAFF.

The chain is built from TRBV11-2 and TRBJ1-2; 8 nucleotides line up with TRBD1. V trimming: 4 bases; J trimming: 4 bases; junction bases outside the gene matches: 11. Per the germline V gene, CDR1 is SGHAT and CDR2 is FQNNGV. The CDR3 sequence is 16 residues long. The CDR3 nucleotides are TGTGCCAGCAGCTCGGCCCCTACAGGGGGAGGCTATGGCTACACCTTC. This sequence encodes CASSSAPTGGGYGYTF.

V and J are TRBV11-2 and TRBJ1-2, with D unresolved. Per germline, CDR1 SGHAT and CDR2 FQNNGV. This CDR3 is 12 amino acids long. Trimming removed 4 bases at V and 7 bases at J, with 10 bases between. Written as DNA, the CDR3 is TGTGCCAGCAGCTCCTGGCCTTCTGGCTACACCTTC. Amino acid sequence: CASSSWPSGYTF.

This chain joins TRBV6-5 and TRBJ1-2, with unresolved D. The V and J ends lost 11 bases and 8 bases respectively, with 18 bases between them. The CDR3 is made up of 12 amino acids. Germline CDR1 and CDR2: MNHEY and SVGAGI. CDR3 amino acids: CAVTPGGRGYTF. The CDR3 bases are TGTGCCGTAACCCCTGGAGGGAGGGGCTACACCTTC.

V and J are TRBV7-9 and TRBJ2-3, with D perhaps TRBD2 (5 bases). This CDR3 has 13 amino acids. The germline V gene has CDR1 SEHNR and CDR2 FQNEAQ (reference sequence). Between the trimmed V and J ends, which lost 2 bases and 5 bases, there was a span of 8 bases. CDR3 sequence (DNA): TGTGCCAGCAGCTTACTAGCTGGAGATACGCAGTATTTT. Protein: CASSLLAGDTQYF.

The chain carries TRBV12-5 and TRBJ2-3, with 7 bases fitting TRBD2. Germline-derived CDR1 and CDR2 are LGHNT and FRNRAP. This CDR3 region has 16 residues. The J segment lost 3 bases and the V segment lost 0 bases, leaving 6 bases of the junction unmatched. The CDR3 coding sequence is TGTGCTAGTGGTTTGGTAGTGGCGGGGGAGACAGATACGCAGTATTTT. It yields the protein CASGLVVAGETDTQYF.

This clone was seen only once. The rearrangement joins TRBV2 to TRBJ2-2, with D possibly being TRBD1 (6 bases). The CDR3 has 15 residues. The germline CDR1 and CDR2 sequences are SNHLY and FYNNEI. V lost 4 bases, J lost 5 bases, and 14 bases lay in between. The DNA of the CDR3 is TGTGCCAGCAGTGTGGTTCAGGGGATAACCGGGGAGCTGTTTTTT. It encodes CASSVVQGITGELFF.

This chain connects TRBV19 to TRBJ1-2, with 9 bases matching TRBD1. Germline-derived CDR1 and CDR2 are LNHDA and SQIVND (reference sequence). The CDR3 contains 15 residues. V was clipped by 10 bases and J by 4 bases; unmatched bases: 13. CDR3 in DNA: TGTGCCACCTACCCCGGGACAGGGTCCTCCTATGGCTACACCTTC. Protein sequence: CATYPGTGSSYGYTF.

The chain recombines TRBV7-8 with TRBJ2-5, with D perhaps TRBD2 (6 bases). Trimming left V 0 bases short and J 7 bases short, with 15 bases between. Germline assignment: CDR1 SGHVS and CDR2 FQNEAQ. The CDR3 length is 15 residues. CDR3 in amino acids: CASSLALERAGTQYF. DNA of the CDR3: TGTGCCAGCAGCTTAGCGTTGGAGCGGGCGGGGACCCAGTACTTC.

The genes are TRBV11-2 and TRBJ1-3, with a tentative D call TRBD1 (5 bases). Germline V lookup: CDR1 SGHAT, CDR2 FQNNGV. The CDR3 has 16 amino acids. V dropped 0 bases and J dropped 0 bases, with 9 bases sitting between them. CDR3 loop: CASSLDGGFSGNTIYF. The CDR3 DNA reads TGTGCCAGCAGCTTAGACGGGGGATTCTCTGGAAACACCATATATTTT.

CDR3 sequence (DNA): TGTGCCAGCAGCTTAATCCGGGGTCAACAGCCCCAGCATTTT. This codes for CASSLIRGQQPQHF. The chain is built from TRBV7-2 and TRBJ1-5; the D is unclear. CDR3 length equals 14 residues. Trimming pared 2 bases from V and 7 bases from J, leaving 12 bases between. Germline CDR1 SGHTA, CDR2 FQGNSA.

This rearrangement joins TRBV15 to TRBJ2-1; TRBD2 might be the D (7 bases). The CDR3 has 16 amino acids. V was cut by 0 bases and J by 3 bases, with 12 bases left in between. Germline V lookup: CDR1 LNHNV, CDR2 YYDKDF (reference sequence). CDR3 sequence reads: CATSRDGGGSYNEQFF. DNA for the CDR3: TGTGCCACCAGCAGAGATGGGGGCGGGAGCTACAATGAGCAGTTCTTC.

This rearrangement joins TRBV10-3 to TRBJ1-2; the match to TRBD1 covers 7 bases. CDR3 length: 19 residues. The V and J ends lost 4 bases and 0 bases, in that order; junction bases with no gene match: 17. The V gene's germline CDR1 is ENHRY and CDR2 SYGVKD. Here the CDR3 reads CAISGSFSGQSPSNYGYTF. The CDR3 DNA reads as TGTGCCATCAGTGGGTCTTTTTCGGGACAGAGTCCCTCTAACTATGGCTACACCTTC.